Sequencing of this T cell receptor (beta chain) was carried out in a study of regulatory T cells in long-lasting Graves disease. This clonotype turned up a few times. Its antigen remains unknown. MiXCR, applied by TCRdb to the reads, yields one record per CDR3 protein. Among 550 to 700 distinct CDR3 sequences listed, approximately 90% were seen once. In germline, CDR1 is LGHDT, CDR2 YNNKEL (reference sequence). This CDR3 region has 13 residues. V was shortened by 5 bases and J by 4 bases, with 10 bases between the two germline ends. The TCR library was made from RNA that had been extracted from PBMCs in TRIzol. Study outcomes and limitations: When disease was persistent, TRBV28, TRBJ1-2 and TRBJ2-5 were the favored segments. The TCR repertoire of persistent Graves' patients was less diverse than that of newly diagnosed ones.

V is TRBV3-1 and J is TRBJ2-3; a possible D gene is TRBD1 (6 bases). The clonotype was recovered from a woman aged 45 to 65 with Graves disease. The sequences come from peripheral blood mononuclear cells (PBMCs), collected with antithyroid drug treatment, in newly diagnosed or persistent Graves disease (not recorded which). Here the CDR3 DNA reads TGTGCCAGCAGCTGGGACACCCCAGATACGCAGTATTTT. Protein: CASSWDTPDTQYF.